The text below deals with one TCR beta chain. Its antigen remains undetermined. No base qualities exist here, and no much larger clone lies one base off it. This sample is part of a study of post-analysis software for immune sequencing data (dated by TCRdb to 2015 to 2017). About the study as a whole: Recorded disease courses included relapsing-remitting, secondary progressive and progressive-relapsing multiple sclerosis, with some patients lacking subtype annotation. The patient repertoires were compared against around eleven previously published healthy control repertoires obtained from donors aged 6 to 25 years. A subset of samples was prepared in parallel using single-end sample barcoding, then pooled and co-amplified after Illumina adapter ligation.

The full study reports these points: The control group was slightly older than the multiple sclerosis patient group. Patients showed significantly higher frequencies than controls for a handful of TRBV segments, among them TRBV5-6, TRBV5-1 and TRBV20-1. Direct clustering with F measure showed strong co-clustering of samples prepared in the same batch, prompting a batch-effect correction. Normalized Chao1 diversity was significantly lower in multiple sclerosis patients than controls, suggesting substantial peripheral T-cell clonal expansion.

Spanning cysteine to phenylalanine, the CDR3 consists of 13 amino acids. Just CDR3 DNA is preserved here, 39 bases in frame from base 1. Trimmed from V: 6 bases; trimmed from J: 3 bases; junction bases lacking a gene match: 4. The germline V gene yields SNHLY for CDR1 and FYNNEI for CDR2. TCR beta repertoires were profiled from peripheral blood of roughly 13 young patients with multiple sclerosis to demonstrate the VDJtools post-analysis software. Multiple sclerosis patients were children and adolescents aged roughly 6 to 16 years. Library construction relied on PCR. These reads were obtained on an Illumina HiSeq 2500. Unique molecular identifiers were incorporated into TCR beta cDNA libraries to reduce PCR and sequencing biases. Approximately 500,000 cDNA molecules were obtained per 1 to 10 million input T cells, so each molecule approximated one T cell. The patient libraries were prepared and sequenced using the same protocol as the earlier healthy control dataset. Within a given batch, samples were prepared together, multiplexed and sequenced on the same HiSeq lane. In the source study's methods: MIGEC was used to process the raw barcoded reads, and molecular identifier groups with only a single read were discarded before consensus assembly and CDR3 extraction. Clonotype tables were post-analysed with VDJtools, normalizing diversity by down-sampling all datasets to the smallest sample size. Repertoire overlap clustering matched CDR3 amino acid but not nucleotide sequences to correct batch-related cross-sample contamination. TCRdb trimmed the raw reads at Q25, called clones with MiXCR and kept productive beta chains. Records with the same CDR3 protein are collapsed into one entry carrying the most frequent genes and DNA. Here the V and J calls rest on TCRdb's processing, not on the authors' analysis. Across this sample there are over 150,000 distinct CDR3 sequences, with roughly 30% seen only once. The ten largest clonotypes hold roughly 1.6% of the sample.

The sequenced sample consisted of blood. The TCR sequence derives from a girl aged 10-17 years with multiple sclerosis. The chain couples TRBV2 to TRBJ1-1, and 7 junction bases match TRBD1. The nucleotide sequence is TGTGCCAGCAGGGGACAGACCTACACTGAAGCTTTCTTT. This is translated as CASRGQTYTEAFF.